This T cell receptor beta chain was captured by sequencing in a study of CXCR3-negative and CXCR3-positive naive CD8 T cells (dated by TCRdb to between 2018 and 2021). The study in broad terms: In total, 130 million to 150 million TRB reads were obtained, or roughly 1.5 +/- 0.3 million reads per library. The diversity and physicochemical repertoire analyses included 11 donors pooled from two independent experiments. Naive subsets from roughly 5 donors and memory cells from 3 donors were included in the TRBV-TRBJ cluster analysis.

Concerning this clonotype itself: The clone's antigen remains unknown.

The study at large found these results: Naive CXCR3-negative and CXCR3-positive cells from the same donor showed similar TRBV-TRBJ usage, whereas memory cells showed distinct patterns. Comparably high repertoire diversity was found in both naive subsets, whereas much lower repertoire diversity was found in memory CD8+ T cells. Because surface CD5, which is linked to self-reactivity in mice, was comparable between the naive subsets, TCR interaction strength was also inferred from TRB CDR3 physicochemical properties. Compared with CXCR3-negative naive cells, CXCR3-positive naive cells had TRB CDR3s with higher hydrophobicity (lower Kidera factor 4), lower energy, and higher strength and volume indices. Freshly isolated PBMCs were used for most assays because CXCR3 expression went down partially after cryopreservation.

Each CD8+ T cell subset was flow-sorted in triplicate, with roughly 310,000 cells per subset placed directly into RLT lysis buffer. To keep memory contaminants out, a stringent definition of naive CD8+ T cells was applied: CD45RO-CCR7+CD27+CD95-. Using standard density gradient centrifugation, peripheral blood mononuclear cells were isolated from buffy coats. Naive CXCR3-negative and CXCR3-positive CD8+ T cells were flow-sorted on a FACSAria III. Total RNA was extracted from sorted cells with an RNeasy Mini Kit. The run used a NextSeq 550. The Human TCR Profiling Kit (MiLaboratory) was used to make UMI-labeled 5' RACE TRB cDNA libraries. cDNA synthesis used the entire amount of extracted RNA, and PCR amplification then used the entire amount of cDNA produced. Libraries were prepared in parallel with an identical number of PCR cycles. The source study handled its data this way. With a requirement of at least two reads per UMI, MIGEC and MiXCR extracted about 53,000 +/- 9,400 unique UMI-labeled TRB cDNA molecules per library. On average, approximately 40,000 +/- 10,000 functional in-frame TRB CDR3 nucleotide clonotypes lacking stop codons were found per library. After downsampling to 5000 UMI-labeled TRB molecules per sample, diversity metrics, including normalized Shannon-Wiener and Chao1, were computed in VDJtools. For the central five CDR3 residues, VDJtools calculated physicochemical properties weighted by clonotype size, namely interaction energy, strength, volume and Kidera factor 4. Following TCRdb reprocessing, every CDR3 protein sequence forms one entry, and DNA is not provided. In this record, the V and J calls reflect TCRdb's handling and not the investigators' own analysis. The sample table includes 45,000 to 65,000 distinct CDR3 sequences. The top ten clonotypes cover over 1.2% of the sample.

The CDR3 goes from the cysteine to the phenylalanine over 15 residues. No DNA is recorded. Reading the germline V gene gives CDR1 MNHNS and CDR2 SASEGT. The sample taken for sequencing was naive CXCR3- CD8+ T cells from blood. Reading the label with the study, this specimen's cell subset or site is: CD45RO-CCR7+CD27+CD95- naive CD8+ T cells lacking CXCR3 (TNR3-). The rearranged segments are TRBV6-1 and TRBJ2-7; there is no DNA to check the TCRdb D call of TRBD1. This receptor was obtained from a human donor in good health. Some clones in this sample may be carry-over from other donors' samples. The CDR3 protein is CASSHPGTGVYEQYF.